This entry is about one T cell receptor (beta chain). Its antigen remains unidentified. Then a second PCR, running roughly 6 to 11 cycles, was carried out with a sample-barcoded 5' primer and a J-beta primer mix. Researchers report that a template-switch adaptor with 12 random nucleotides tagged each cDNA molecule. In TCRdb, the 5' RACE reads were re-called with MiXCR into one record per CDR3 protein. Of 380,000 or so distinct CDR3 sequences detected, more than 45% appear once; the ten largest clones hold 45% to 55%. This entry comes from a study of blood T cells in healthy people across ages. Per the germline V gene, CDR1 is KGHSH and CDR2 is LQKENI. The V end lost 4 bases, the J end lost 3 bases, and 16 bases lay between the germline ends. CDR3 size: 15 residues. The donors, healthy Caucasians from Russia, were aged 6 to 90. Notes on the study in general: Expanded clonotype changes were possibly confounded by unknown donor CMV status.

The TCR sequence derives from a man aged 55 to 69 in good health. Sequencing used blood. The V gene is TRBV18, the J gene TRBJ2-7, with D possibly TRBD1 on 6 matching bases. DNA of the CDR3: TGTGCCAGCTCACACAGGGTAACTAACGTCTACGAGCAGTACTTC. Protein: CASSHRVTNVYEQYF.